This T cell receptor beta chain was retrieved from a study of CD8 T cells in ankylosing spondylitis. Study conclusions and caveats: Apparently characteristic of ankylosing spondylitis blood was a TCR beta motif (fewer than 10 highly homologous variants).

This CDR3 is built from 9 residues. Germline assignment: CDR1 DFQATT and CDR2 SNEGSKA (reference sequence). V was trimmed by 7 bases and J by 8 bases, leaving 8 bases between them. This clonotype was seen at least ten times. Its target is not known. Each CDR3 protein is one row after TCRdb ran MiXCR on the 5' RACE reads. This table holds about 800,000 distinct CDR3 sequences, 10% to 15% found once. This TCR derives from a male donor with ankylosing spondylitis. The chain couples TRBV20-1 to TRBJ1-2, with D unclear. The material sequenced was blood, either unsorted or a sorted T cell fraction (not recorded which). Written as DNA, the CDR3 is TGCAGTGTGGATGGAGGCTACACCTTC. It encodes CSVDGGYTF.